Presented here are 4 T cell receptor beta chains from one specimen sequenced in a study of shared clonotypes between healthy human individuals. Libraries were prepared by immunoSEQ multiplex PCR; TCRdb keeps only in-frame clonotypes and omits some of them. The data contain around 440,000 clones, about 74% of them singletons. What was sequenced was PBMCs. These receptors came from a woman aged 40 to 50 in good health. Some clones in this sample may be carry-over from other donors' samples.

The genes are TRBV18 and TRBJ2-1, with 7 bases matching TRBD2. Germline V gene lookup returns CDR1 KGHSH and CDR2 LQKENI. This CDR3 comprises 13 residues. The V gene end was trimmed by 2 bases and the J gene end by 10 bases; junction bases not matched to a gene: 5. The DNA for the CDR3 is TGTGCCAGCTCACCAGGACTAGATCAGGAGCAGTTCTTC. Amino acid sequence: CASSPGLDQEQFF.

This chain links TRBV11-1 with TRBJ2-7; D ambiguous. This CDR3 is built from 14 residues. Between the trimmed V and J ends, which lost 5 bases and 1 base, there was a span of 12 bases. The germline CDR1 and CDR2 sequences are SGHAT and FQDESV (reference sequence). The DNA for the CDR3 is TGTGCCAGCAGCCCCTGGACCTATTCCTACGAGCAGTACTTC. Protein product: CASSPWTYSYEQYF.

The chain's CDR3 is CASSILRTGSGGELFF. The CDR3 DNA follows: TGTGCCAGTAGTATCCTCCGGACAGGGTCGGGCGGGGAGCTGTTTTTT. V usage is TRBV19 and J usage is TRBJ2-2; TRBD1 matches 8 bases. J lost 7 bases, V lost 3 bases, and 10 bases had no gene match. This CDR3 region has 16 residues. Per the germline V gene, CDR1 is LNHDA and CDR2 is SQIVND (reference sequence).

V is TRBV7-9 and J is TRBJ2-2; maybe TRBD1 (6 bases). The ends were cut back, 4 bases at V and 1 base at J, with 7 bases in the middle. Germline V lookup: CDR1 SEHNR, CDR2 FQNEAQ (reference sequence). The CDR3 totals 14 residues. For the CDR3, the DNA is TGTGCCAGCAGCTCCAGGGGGAACACCGGGGAGCTGTTTTTT. Amino acid sequence: CASSSRGNTGELFF.